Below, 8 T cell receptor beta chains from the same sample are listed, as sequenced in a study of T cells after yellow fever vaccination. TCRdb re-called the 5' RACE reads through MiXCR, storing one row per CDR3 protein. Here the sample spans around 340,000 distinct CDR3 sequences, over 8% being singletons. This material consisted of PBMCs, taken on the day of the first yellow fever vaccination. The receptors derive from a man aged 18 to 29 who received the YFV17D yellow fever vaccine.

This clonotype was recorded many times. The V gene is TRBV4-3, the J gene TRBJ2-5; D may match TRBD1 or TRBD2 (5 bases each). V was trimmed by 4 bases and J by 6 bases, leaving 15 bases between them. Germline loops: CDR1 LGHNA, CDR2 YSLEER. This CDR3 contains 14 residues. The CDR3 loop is CASSPEGSRKTQYF. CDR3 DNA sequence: TGCGCCAGCAGCCCTGAGGGGAGCCGGAAGACCCAGTACTTC.

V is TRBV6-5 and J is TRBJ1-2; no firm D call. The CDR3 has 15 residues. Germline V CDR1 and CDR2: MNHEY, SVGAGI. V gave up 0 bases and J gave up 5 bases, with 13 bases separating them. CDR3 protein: CASSYSLSPLYGYTF. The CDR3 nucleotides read TGTGCCAGCAGTTACTCTCTTTCTCCCCTATATGGCTACACCTTC.

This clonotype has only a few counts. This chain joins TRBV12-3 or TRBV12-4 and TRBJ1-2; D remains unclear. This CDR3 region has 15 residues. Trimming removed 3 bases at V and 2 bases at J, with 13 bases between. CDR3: CASSFGPNLNYGYTF. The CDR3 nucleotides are TGTGCCAGCAGTTTCGGACCTAACCTAAACTATGGCTACACCTTC.

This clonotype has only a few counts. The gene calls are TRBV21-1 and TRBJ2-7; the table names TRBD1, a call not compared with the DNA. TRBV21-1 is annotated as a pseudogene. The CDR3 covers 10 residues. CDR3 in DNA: TGTGCCAGAGGGGGATACGAGCAGTACTTC. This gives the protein CARGGYEQYF.

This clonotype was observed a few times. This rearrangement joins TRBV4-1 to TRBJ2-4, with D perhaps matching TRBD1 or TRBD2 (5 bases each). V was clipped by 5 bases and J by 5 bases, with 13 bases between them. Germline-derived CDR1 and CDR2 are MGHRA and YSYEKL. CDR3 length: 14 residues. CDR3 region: CASSGRDGENIQYF. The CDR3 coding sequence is TGCGCCAGCAGCGGCCGGGACGGAGAAAACATTCAGTACTTC.

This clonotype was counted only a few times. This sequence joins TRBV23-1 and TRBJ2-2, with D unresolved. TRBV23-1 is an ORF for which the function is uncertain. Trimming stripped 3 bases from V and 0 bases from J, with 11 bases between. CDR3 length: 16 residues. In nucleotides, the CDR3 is TGCGCCAGCAGTCACCCAATAACTGCGAACACCGGGGAGCTGTTTTTT. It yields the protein CASSHPITANTGELFF.

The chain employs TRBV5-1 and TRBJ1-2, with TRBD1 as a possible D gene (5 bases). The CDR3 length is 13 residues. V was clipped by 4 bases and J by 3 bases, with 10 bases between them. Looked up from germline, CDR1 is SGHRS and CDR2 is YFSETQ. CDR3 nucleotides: TGCGCCAGCAGCCAGCAGGGATACTATGGCTACACCTTC. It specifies CASSQQGYYGYTF.

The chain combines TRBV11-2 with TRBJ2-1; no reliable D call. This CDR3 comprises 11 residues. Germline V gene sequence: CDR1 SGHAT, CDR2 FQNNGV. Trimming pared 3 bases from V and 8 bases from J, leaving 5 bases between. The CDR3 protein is CASSFFHEQFF. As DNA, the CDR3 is TGTGCCAGCAGCTTTTTTCATGAGCAGTTCTTC. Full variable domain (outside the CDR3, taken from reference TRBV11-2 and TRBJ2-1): EAGVAQSPRYKIIEKRQSVAFWCNPISGHATLYWYQQILGQGPKLLIQFQNNGVVDDSQLPKDRFSAERLKGVDSTLKIQPAKLEDSAVYLCASSFFHEQFFGPGTRLTVL.